Shown below are 20 T cell receptor beta chains from a single sample sequenced in a study of response to subunit inactivated influenza vaccine. Via MiXCR, TCRdb re-called the RT-PCR reads, giving one row per CDR3 protein. The table shows about 700,000 distinct CDR3 sequences, with approximately 15% occurring only once. The sequenced sample was PBMCs from blood, obtained 14 to 15 days before vaccination. These receptors were taken from a man between 50 and 59 years old who received an inactivated influenza vaccine.

The chain links TRBV20-1 to TRBJ2-3, with D unresolved. The CDR3 has 12 amino acids. Trimming removed 3 bases at V and 3 bases at J, with 7 bases between. Germline V gives CDR1 DFQATT, CDR2 SNEGSKA (reference sequence). Here the CDR3 reads CSASPATDTQYF. The CDR3 DNA reads TGCAGTGCTAGCCCAGCTACAGATACGCAGTATTTT.

The V call is TRBV3-1, the J call TRBJ2-3; 14 bases map to TRBD2. After removal of 0 bases from V and 4 bases from J, the junction contained 3 bases not matched to a gene. Germline values: CDR1 LGHDT, CDR2 YNNKEL (reference sequence). The CDR3 consists of 17 residues. The CDR3 is CASSQERLAGGADTQYF. DNA of the CDR3: TGTGCCAGCAGCCAAGAACGACTAGCGGGAGGGGCAGATACGCAGTATTTT.

This clonotype showed up just a few times. V and J are TRBV20-1 and TRBJ2-3; D is uncertain. The V gene lost 6 bases and the J gene lost 6 bases, with 7 bases spanning the gap. Looked up from germline, CDR1 is DFQATT and CDR2 is SNEGSKA (reference sequence). The CDR3 covers 10 residues. The CDR3 loop is CSAWADTQYF. As DNA, the CDR3 is TGCAGTGCGTGGGCCGATACGCAGTATTTT.

The CDR3 here is CSASSKLAGSYNEQFF. CDR3 nucleotide sequence: TGCAGTGCTTCCTCCAAGCTAGCGGGATCCTACAATGAGCAGTTCTTC. The chain joins TRBV20-1 to TRBJ2-1, with TRBD2 identical over 9 bases. This CDR3 is built from 16 residues. In germline, CDR1 is DFQATT, CDR2 SNEGSKA (reference sequence). J was trimmed by 1 base and V by 5 bases; bases with no gene match: 9.

This clonotype occurred a few times. J is TRBJ2-5 and V is TRBV20-1, with D uncertain. V lost 0 bases to trimming and J lost 7 bases, with 15 bases between them. Germline lookup yields CDR1 DFQATT and CDR2 SNEGSKA (reference sequence). CDR3 length equals 14 residues. CDR3 sequence: CSARDPPIVGTQYF. In nucleotides, the CDR3 is TGCAGTGCTAGAGATCCCCCAATCGTGGGGACCCAGTACTTC.

The chain uses TRBV19 and TRBJ2-7; unclear D gene. V lost 3 bases and J lost 3, with 12 bases in between. There are 14 residues in the CDR3. Germline assignment: CDR1 LNHDA and CDR2 SQIVND (reference sequence). The CDR3 loop reads CASSISGWGYEQYF. CDR3 DNA: TGTGCCAGTAGTATCTCCGGTTGGGGCTACGAGCAGTACTTC.

The rearrangement links TRBV6-2 or TRBV6-3 to TRBJ2-1; no reliable D call. Trimming took off 0 bases at V and 4 bases at J, with 13 bases between the two ends. The CDR3 runs 16 residues. Germline CDR1 and CDR2: MNHEY and SVGEGT. The CDR3 region is CASSYSPRRCYNEQFF. For the CDR3, the DNA is TGTGCCAGCAGTTACTCCCCACGGCGGTGTTACAATGAGCAGTTCTTC.

This clonotype was detected many times. The rearrangement uses TRBV5-1 and TRBJ2-7; D is possibly TRBD1 (6 bases). Germline loops: CDR1 SGHRS, CDR2 YFSETQ. The CDR3 runs 14 residues. The germline V and J ends were trimmed by 4 bases and 0 bases, with 11 bases remaining between them. CDR3 loop: CASSLTGYSYEQYF. CDR3 sequence (DNA): TGCGCCAGCAGCCTCACAGGGTACTCCTACGAGCAGTACTTC.

This sequence joins TRBV18 and TRBJ2-2; a possible D gene is TRBD1 (6 bases). Trimming removed 2 bases at V and 3 bases at J, with 10 bases between. CDR3 length: 15 residues. Germline V gene data show CDR1 as KGHSH and CDR2 as LQKENI. This CDR3 is CASSPSTGYTGELFF. The DNA for the CDR3 is TGTGCCAGCTCACCATCCACAGGGTACACCGGGGAGCTGTTTTTT.

A remark on this clonotype: A read error may be the cause here, since a much bigger clone is one base away. This rearrangement joins TRBV7-9 to TRBJ2-1; D unclear. The CDR3 runs to 12 residues. V was clipped by 2 bases and J by 7 bases, with 6 bases between them. Germline assignment: CDR1 SEHNR and CDR2 FQNEAQ (reference sequence). In DNA, the CDR3 is TGTGCCAGCAGCTTATGGCGGAATGAGCAGTTCTTC. Protein product: CASSLWRNEQFF.

This clonotype was counted a single time. In nucleotides, the CDR3 is TGTGCCACCAGGGACGGCTATGGCTACACCTTC. It specifies CATRDGYGYTF. The chain has TRBV11-2 and TRBJ1-2; a weak D match, TRBD1 (5 bases). The germline V gene has CDR1 SGHAT and CDR2 FQNNGV. The V end was cut by 10 bases, the J end by 4 bases, with 10 bases between. There are 11 residues in the CDR3.

This sequence joins TRBV7-9 and TRBJ2-1, with 8 bases lining up with TRBD1. The CDR3 extends over 15 amino acids. The germline V gene has CDR1 SEHNR and CDR2 FQNEAQ (reference sequence). The ends lost 5 bases at V and 2 bases at J; junction bases unmatched: 5. The CDR3 nucleotides are TGTGCCAGCAGCCCTTGGACAGGGACCTACAATGAGCAGTTCTTC. It codes for CASSPWTGTYNEQFF. The variable domain in full, completed from reference TRBV7-9 and TRBJ2-1, reads DTGVSQNPRHKITKRGQNVTFRCDPISEHNRLYWYRQTLGQGPEFLTYFQNEAQLEKSRLLSDRFSAERPKGSFSTLEIQRTEQGDSAMYLCASSPWTGTYNEQFFGPGTRLTVL.

The sample holds many counts of this clonotype. This chain joins TRBV11-2 and TRBJ2-3; 9 nucleotides match TRBD2. The CDR3 consists of 17 residues. The V and J ends lost 5 bases and 7 bases, in that order; junction bases with no gene match: 16. CDR1 and CDR2 from the germline V gene are SGHAT and FQNNGV. CDR3 sequence reads: CASSRFGGSGGRNTQYF. The CDR3 DNA is TGTGCCAGCAGCCGGTTTGGGGGTAGCGGGGGTCGCAATACGCAGTATTTT. The full variable domain, with the rest looked up from reference TRBV11-2 and TRBJ2-3, is EAGVAQSPRYKIIEKRQSVAFWCNPISGHATLYWYQQILGQGPKLLIQFQNNGVVDDSQLPKDRFSAERLKGVDSTLKIQPAKLEDSAVYLCASSRFGGSGGRNTQYFGPGTRLTVL.

V and J are TRBV5-1 and TRBJ2-7; D unresolved. The CDR3 extends over 14 amino acids. Trimming shortened V by 0 bases and J by 7 bases, and 14 bases separated the two germline ends. Germline V gene sequence: CDR1 SGHRS, CDR2 YFSETQ. CDR3 residues: CASSLVSTAKEQYF. The CDR3 nucleotides are TGCGCCAGCAGCTTGGTATCTACGGCCAAAGAGCAGTACTTC.

The V call is TRBV5-1, the J call TRBJ2-2; 10 bases match TRBD2. The length of the CDR3 is 17 residues. Trimming took 0 bases from V and 0 from J; bases not matched to a gene: 2. CDR1 is SGHRS, CDR2 YFSETQ, per germline. The CDR3, as DNA: TGCGCCAGCAGCTTGGACCTAGCGGGGGCGAACACCGGGGAGCTGTTTTTT. This translates into CASSLDLAGANTGELFF. Combining the CDR3 with reference TRBV5-1 and TRBJ2-2 gives the whole variable domain KAGVTQTPRYLIKTRGQQVTLSCSPISGHRSVSWYQQTPGQGLQFLFEYFSETQRNKGNFPGRFSGRQFSNSRSEMNVSTLELGDSALYLCASSLDLAGANTGELFFGEGSRLTVL.

This clonotype was counted between two and nine times. This chain connects TRBV7-7 to TRBJ2-5; D remains unclear. In germline, CDR1 is SSHAT, CDR2 FNYEAQ (reference sequence). Trimming removed 4 bases at V and 0 bases at J, with 12 bases between. The CDR3 is 15 residues long. The CDR3 here is CASSSTGKDQETQYF. DNA for the CDR3: TGTGCCAGCAGCTCCACCGGCAAGGACCAAGAGACCCAGTACTTC.

This clonotype was seen only once. The gene calls are TRBV18 and TRBJ1-2; 7 nucleotides align to TRBD1. There are 15 residues in the CDR3. Per germline, CDR1 KGHSH and CDR2 LQKENI. J lost 3 bases, V lost 5 bases, and 9 bases had no gene match. CDR3 amino acids: CASSARPGTDYGYTF. The CDR3 nucleotides are TGTGCCAGCTCAGCAAGGCCCGGGACAGACTATGGCTACACCTTC.

This sequence joins TRBV12-3 or TRBV12-4 and TRBJ1-4; D remains unclear. The CDR3 contains 16 residues. V shed 4 bases and J shed 7 bases, with 19 bases lying between them. This CDR3 reads CASSWGRRVQGEKLFF. In DNA form, the CDR3 reads TGTGCCAGCAGTTGGGGAAGACGAGTACAAGGTGAAAAACTGTTTTTT.

The CDR3 nucleotides are TGTGCCAGCAGCCAACGAGCCGGGAGGATCAATGAGCAGTTCTTC. The encoded protein is CASSQRAGRINEQFF. The genes are TRBV3-1 and TRBJ2-1, with TRBD2 matching over 7 bases. Unmatched junction bases numbered 7, after V lost 2 bases and J lost 6 bases. Germline V lookup: CDR1 LGHDT, CDR2 YNNKEL (reference sequence). The CDR3 contains 15 residues.

This clonotype was detected many times. The V and J genes are TRBV12-3 or TRBV12-4 and TRBJ2-7, with TRBD2 matching 11 bases. CDR3 length: 15 residues. The trim removed 5 bases at V and 3 bases at J, leaving 6 bases unmatched. CDR3 DNA: TGTGCCAGCAGTGGGACTAGCGGAATCTTCTACGAGCAGTACTTC. As protein: CASSGTSGIFYEQYF.